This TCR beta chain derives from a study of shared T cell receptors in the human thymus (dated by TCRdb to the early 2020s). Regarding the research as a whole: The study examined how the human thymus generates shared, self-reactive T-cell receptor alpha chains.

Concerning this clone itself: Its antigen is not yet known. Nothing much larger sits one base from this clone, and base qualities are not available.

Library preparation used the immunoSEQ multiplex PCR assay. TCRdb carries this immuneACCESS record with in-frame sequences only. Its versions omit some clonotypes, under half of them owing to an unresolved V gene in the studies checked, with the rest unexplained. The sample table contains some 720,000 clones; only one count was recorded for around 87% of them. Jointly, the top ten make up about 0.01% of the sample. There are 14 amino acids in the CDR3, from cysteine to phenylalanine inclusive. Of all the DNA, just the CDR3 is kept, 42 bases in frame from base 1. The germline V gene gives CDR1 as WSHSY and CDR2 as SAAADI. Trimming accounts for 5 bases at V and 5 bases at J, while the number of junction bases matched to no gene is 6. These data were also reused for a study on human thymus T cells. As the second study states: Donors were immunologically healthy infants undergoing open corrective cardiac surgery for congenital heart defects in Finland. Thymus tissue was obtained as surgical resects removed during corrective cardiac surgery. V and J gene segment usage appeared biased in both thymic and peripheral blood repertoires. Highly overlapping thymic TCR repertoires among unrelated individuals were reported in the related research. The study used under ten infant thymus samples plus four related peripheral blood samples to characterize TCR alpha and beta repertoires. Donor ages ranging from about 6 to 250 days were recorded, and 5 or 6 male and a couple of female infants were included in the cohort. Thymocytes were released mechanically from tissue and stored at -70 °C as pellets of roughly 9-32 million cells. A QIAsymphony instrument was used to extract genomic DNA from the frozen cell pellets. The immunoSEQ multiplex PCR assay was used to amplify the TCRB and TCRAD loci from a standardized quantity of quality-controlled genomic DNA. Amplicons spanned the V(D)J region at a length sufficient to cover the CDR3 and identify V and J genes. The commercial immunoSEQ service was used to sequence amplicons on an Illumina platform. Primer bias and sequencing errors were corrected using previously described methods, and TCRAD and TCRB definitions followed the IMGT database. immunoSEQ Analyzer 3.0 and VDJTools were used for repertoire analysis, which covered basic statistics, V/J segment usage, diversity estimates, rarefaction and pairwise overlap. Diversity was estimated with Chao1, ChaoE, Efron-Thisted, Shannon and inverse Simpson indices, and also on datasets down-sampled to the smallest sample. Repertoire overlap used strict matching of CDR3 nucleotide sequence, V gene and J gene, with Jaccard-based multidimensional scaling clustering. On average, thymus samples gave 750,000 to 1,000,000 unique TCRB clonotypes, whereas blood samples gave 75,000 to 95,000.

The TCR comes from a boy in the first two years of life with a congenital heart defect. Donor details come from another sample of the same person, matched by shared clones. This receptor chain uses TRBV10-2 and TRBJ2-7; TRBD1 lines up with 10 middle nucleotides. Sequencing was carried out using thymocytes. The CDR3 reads CASSRQGAGDEQYF. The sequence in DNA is TGCGCCAGCAGTCGACAGGGGGCGGGCGACGAGCAGTACTTC.